This T cell receptor beta chain was sequenced in a study of T cells in Graves' hyperthyroidism and ophthalmopathy. In the study overall: The blood sample was taken at first diagnosis, before treatment began.

Trimming at V came to 7 bases and at J to 0 bases, leaving 12 bases not matched to a gene. The CDR3 sequence is 17 residues long. Exclusion followed for patients with uncontrolled infection, other autoimmune disease, pregnancy or lactation. Diagnoses were made from clinical symptoms, serum measures (thyroxine and TRAb), thyroid ultrasound and orbital computed tomography. Regions amplified from RNA transcripts were the TCR beta CDR3 regions. An initial round of RT-PCR targeting the TCR CDR3 relied on the HTBI primer set. MiXCR was run by TCRdb on the multiplex PCR reads, yielding one entry per CDR3 protein. This sample yields around 270,000 distinct CDR3 sequences, of which around a fifth are seen a single time; less than 40% belongs to the top ten. General observations from the study: Model predictions of ophthalmopathy came a median approximately 6.5 months before onset.

Details on this clonotype: As yet, its antigen is unknown.

The chain uses TRBV12-3 or TRBV12-4 and TRBJ1-1; TRBD1 aligns across 9 bases. The sequence was obtained from a man between 45 and 60 years old with Graves' ophthalmopathy. Sample: blood. CDR3 sequence reads: CASNTKGGQGVNTEAFF. In DNA form, the CDR3 reads TGTGCCAGCAACACCAAGGGGGGACAGGGCGTGAACACTGAAGCTTTCTTT.